This T cell receptor (beta chain) was profiled in a study of cytomegalovirus exposure and HLA in healthy donors. As for the study in general: Tens of millions of unique TCR sequences came from HLA-typed donors in an early release.

With 60 Vbeta and 13 Jbeta primers, the PCR was carried out. Profiled with immunoSEQ multiplex PCR; TCRdb holds only in-frame clones, not every one. The repertoire has around 150,000 clones, over 75% of them found once; the top ten carry roughly 1.9%. The study's findings and limits: A prior analysis recorded that most TCR beta V segments were productive about 87% or about 30% of the time. Analysis was carried out at a later point, and it linked a missense DCLRE1C variant to TCR beta V- and J-gene trimming.

The V gene's germline CDR1 is LNHDA and CDR2 SQIVND (reference sequence). The CDR3 has 15 amino acids. V trimming: 3 bases; J trimming: 6 bases; junction bases outside the gene matches: 8. As regards this clone: The antigen is unknown.

The sequence was collected from a human donor in good health. Material for sequencing was PBMCs. This chain connects TRBV19 to TRBJ1-5, with 7 bases identical to TRBD1. The chain's CDR3 is CASSMHRGISQPQHF. The CDR3 nucleotides are TGTGCCAGTAGTATGCACAGGGGAATAAGTCAGCCCCAGCATTTT.